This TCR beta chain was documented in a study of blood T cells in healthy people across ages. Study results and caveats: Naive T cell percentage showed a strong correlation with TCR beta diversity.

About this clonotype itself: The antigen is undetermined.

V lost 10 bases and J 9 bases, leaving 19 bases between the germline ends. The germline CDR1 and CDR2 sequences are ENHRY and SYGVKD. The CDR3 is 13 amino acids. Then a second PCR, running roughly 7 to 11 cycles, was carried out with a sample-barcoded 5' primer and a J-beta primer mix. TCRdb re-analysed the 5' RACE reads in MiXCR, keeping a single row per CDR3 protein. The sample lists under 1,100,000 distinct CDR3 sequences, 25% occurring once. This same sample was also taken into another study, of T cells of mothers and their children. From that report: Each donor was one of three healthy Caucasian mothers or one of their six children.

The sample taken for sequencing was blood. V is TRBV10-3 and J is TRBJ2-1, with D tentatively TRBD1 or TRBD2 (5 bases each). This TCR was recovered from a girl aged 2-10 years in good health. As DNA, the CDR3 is TGTGCCACCAATGCCGGGACCCAGGGTGAGCAGTTCTTC. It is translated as CATNAGTQGEQFF.